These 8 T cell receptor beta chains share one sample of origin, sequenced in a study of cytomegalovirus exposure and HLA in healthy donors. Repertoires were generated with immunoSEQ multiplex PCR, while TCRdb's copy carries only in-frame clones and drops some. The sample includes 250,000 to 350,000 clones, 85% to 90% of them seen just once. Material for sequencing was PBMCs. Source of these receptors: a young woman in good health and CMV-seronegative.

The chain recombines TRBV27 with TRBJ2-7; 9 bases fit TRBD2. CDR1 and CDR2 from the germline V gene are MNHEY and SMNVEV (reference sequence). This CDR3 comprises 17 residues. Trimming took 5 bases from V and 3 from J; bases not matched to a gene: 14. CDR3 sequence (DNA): TGTGCCAGCAGTCCCATCCCCATAGCGGGAGCCAACTACGAGCAGTACTTC. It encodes CASSPIPIAGANYEQYF.

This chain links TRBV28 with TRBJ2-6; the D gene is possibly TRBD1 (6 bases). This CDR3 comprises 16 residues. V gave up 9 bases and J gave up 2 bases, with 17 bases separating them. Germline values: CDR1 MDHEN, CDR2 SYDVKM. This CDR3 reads CASLDRTLTGANVLTF. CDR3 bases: TGTGCCAGTCTCGACAGGACTCTTACTGGGGCCAACGTCCTGACTTTC.

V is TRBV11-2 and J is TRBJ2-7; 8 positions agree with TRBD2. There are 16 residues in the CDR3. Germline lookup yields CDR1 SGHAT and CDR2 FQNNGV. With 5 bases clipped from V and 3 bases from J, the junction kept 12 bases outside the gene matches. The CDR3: CASSRAWGREVYEQYF. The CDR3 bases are TGTGCCAGCAGCCGAGCCTGGGGGCGGGAGGTCTACGAGCAGTACTTC.

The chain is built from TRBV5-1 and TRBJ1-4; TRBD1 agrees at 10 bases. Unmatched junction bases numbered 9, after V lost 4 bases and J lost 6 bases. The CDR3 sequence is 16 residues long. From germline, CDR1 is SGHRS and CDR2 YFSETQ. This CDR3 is CASSPTGTGDYEKLFF. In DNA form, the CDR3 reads TGCGCCAGCAGCCCTACAGGGACAGGGGACTATGAAAAACTGTTTTTT.

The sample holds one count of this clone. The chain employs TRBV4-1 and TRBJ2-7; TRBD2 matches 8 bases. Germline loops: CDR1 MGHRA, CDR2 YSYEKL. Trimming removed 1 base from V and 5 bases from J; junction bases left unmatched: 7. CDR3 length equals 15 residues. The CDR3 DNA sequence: TGCGCCAGCAGCCAAGTGGGGACTAGGGTCCACGAGCAGTACTTC. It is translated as CASSQVGTRVHEQYF.

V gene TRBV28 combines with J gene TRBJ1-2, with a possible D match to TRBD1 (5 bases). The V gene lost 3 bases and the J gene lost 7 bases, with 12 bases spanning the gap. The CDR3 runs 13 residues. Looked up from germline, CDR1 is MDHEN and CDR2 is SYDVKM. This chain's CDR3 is CASSFGQGIGYTF. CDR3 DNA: TGTGCCAGCAGTTTTGGTCAGGGTATTGGCTACACCTTC.

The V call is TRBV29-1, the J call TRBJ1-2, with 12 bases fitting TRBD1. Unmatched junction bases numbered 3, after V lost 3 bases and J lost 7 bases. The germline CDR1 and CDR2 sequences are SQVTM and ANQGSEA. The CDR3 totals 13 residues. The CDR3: CSVEGQGAGGYTF. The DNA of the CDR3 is TGCAGCGTTGAGGGACAGGGGGCAGGTGGCTACACCTTC.

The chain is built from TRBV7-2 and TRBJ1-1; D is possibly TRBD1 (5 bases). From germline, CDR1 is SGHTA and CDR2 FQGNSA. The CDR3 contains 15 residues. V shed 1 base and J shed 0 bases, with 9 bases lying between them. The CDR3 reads CASSLVQGMNTEAFF. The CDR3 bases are TGTGCCAGCAGCTTAGTTCAGGGTATGAACACTGAAGCTTTCTTT.